A selection of T cell receptor beta chains follows, all from one sample in a study of cytomegalovirus exposure and HLA in healthy donors. The table came from immunoSEQ multiplex PCR; TCRdb's copy has only in-frame clones and leaves some out. The sample includes 250,000 to 350,000 clones, roughly 80% seen only once; the top ten take about 0.3%. The sequencing input was PBMCs. The origin of the receptors is a girl aged 2 to 9 in good health and CMV-seronegative. Both conserved end residues are part of each CDR3. The order of the fields is J gene, CDR3 length, V gene, CDR3 protein.

j_call: TRBJ1-1
cdr3_length: 19
v_call: TRBV5-8
cdr3_aa: CASSRTLDRKNRACTEAFF

j_call: TRBJ1-5
cdr3_length: 15
v_call: TRBV2
cdr3_aa: CASRQTDLGNQPQHF

j_call: TRBJ1-6
cdr3_length: 16
v_call: TRBV6-1
cdr3_aa: CASSEAPGFGGSPLHF

j_call: TRBJ2-5
cdr3_length: 15
v_call: TRBV11-3
cdr3_aa: CASSLPTGIKETQYF

j_call: TRBJ2-1
cdr3_length: 16
v_call: TRBV5-1
cdr3_aa: CASSPPSAGALGVQFF

j_call: TRBJ2-3
cdr3_length: 13
v_call: TRBV19
cdr3_aa: CASSTYFTDTQYF

j_call: TRBJ2-4
cdr3_length: 11
v_call: TRBV28
cdr3_aa: CASSTPRDTYF

j_call: TRBJ1-4
cdr3_length: 19
v_call: TRBV15
cdr3_aa: CATSRDYRPGQGIRGGLFF

j_call: TRBJ1-4
cdr3_length: 17
v_call: TRBV9
cdr3_aa: CASSPRFQTATNEKLFF

j_call: TRBJ2-7
cdr3_length: 14
v_call: TRBV6-6
cdr3_aa: CASSYSTGPYEQYF

j_call: TRBJ1-1
cdr3_length: 13
v_call: TRBV5-8
cdr3_aa: CASSLVQATEAFF

j_call: TRBJ1-6
cdr3_length: 14
v_call: TRBV7-8
cdr3_aa: CASRWTEINSPLHF

j_call: TRBJ1-6
cdr3_length: 12
v_call: TRBV5-8
cdr3_aa: CASSLGTGLLHF

j_call: .
cdr3_length: 15
v_call: TRBV5-5
cdr3_aa: CASSFQTGLGYEQYF

j_call: TRBJ2-7
cdr3_length: 13
v_call: TRBV4-1
cdr3_aa: CASSQSQLGEQYF

j_call: TRBJ1-2
cdr3_length: 16
v_call: TRBV28
cdr3_aa: CASSLGGTGGDYGYTF

j_call: TRBJ2-5
cdr3_length: 13
v_call: TRBV29-1
cdr3_aa: CSVDRDNEETQYF

j_call: TRBJ2-2
cdr3_length: 16
v_call: TRBV27
cdr3_aa: CASSNDRGEGTGELFF

j_call: TRBJ2-7
cdr3_length: 15
v_call: TRBV27
cdr3_aa: CASSSRTGTNYEQYF

j_call: TRBJ1-2
cdr3_length: 16
v_call: TRBV2
cdr3_aa: CASSERRDGANYGYTF

j_call: TRBJ2-5
cdr3_length: 14
v_call: TRBV5-5
cdr3_aa: CASSSGQGWETQYF

j_call: TRBJ1-2
cdr3_length: 17
v_call: TRBV14
cdr3_aa: CASSQDPVGRQGGGYTF

j_call: TRBJ2-7
cdr3_length: 14
v_call: TRBV7-8
cdr3_aa: CASSSLAGSNEQYF

j_call: TRBJ2-1
cdr3_length: 15
v_call: TRBV29-1
cdr3_aa: CSAESGLAWDNEQFF

j_call: TRBJ2-7
cdr3_length: 12
v_call: TRBV6-1
cdr3_aa: CASTVGPYEQYF

j_call: TRBJ1-1
cdr3_length: 13
v_call: TRBV19
cdr3_aa: CASSLIGDTEAFF

j_call: TRBJ2-7
cdr3_length: 15
v_call: TRBV5-6
cdr3_aa: CASSFRLAGVGEQYF

j_call: TRBJ1-3
cdr3_length: 19
v_call: TRBV9
cdr3_aa: CASSGNRDRGLTSGNTIYF

j_call: TRBJ2-1
cdr3_length: 12
v_call: TRBV7-9
cdr3_aa: CASRPLESEQFF

j_call: TRBJ2-5
cdr3_length: 15
v_call: TRBV7-2
cdr3_aa: CASSSSGGAQETQYF

j_call: TRBJ2-1
cdr3_length: 13
v_call: TRBV30
cdr3_aa: CAWKAGVGNEQFF

j_call: TRBJ2-6
cdr3_length: 18
v_call: TRBV23-1
cdr3_aa: CASSPPGRVSSGANVLTF

j_call: TRBJ2-3
cdr3_length: 14
v_call: TRBV7-3
cdr3_aa: CASSNGDYTDTQYF

j_call: TRBJ2-1
cdr3_length: 15
v_call: TRBV27
cdr3_aa: CASSLGTSGTREQFF

j_call: TRBJ2-7
cdr3_length: 16
v_call: TRBV9
cdr3_aa: CASSHSKTSGTYEQYF

j_call: TRBJ1-1
cdr3_length: 15
v_call: TRBV11-2
cdr3_aa: CASSPGFNMNTEAFF

j_call: TRBJ2-1
cdr3_length: 16
v_call: TRBV7-2
cdr3_aa: CASSYPGEREYNEQFF

j_call: TRBJ2-1
cdr3_length: 22
v_call: TRBV6-4
cdr3_aa: CASSDGWKGDRGRQGPDNEQFF

j_call: TRBJ1-1
cdr3_length: 15
v_call: TRBV18
cdr3_aa: CASSPRFGEDTEAFF

j_call: TRBJ2-3
cdr3_length: 16
v_call: TRBV4-1
cdr3_aa: CASSQEVPGGTDTQYF

j_call: TRBJ2-7
cdr3_length: 17
v_call: TRBV7-8
cdr3_aa: CASSTYPGGESRYEQYF

j_call: TRBJ2-7
cdr3_length: 14
v_call: TRBV6-5
cdr3_aa: CASSYSRDSYEQYF

j_call: TRBJ2-1
cdr3_length: 14
v_call: TRBV2
cdr3_aa: CASSRLAVYNEQFF

j_call: TRBJ2-2
cdr3_length: 17
v_call: TRBV7-9
cdr3_aa: CASSLVSVGGRTGELFF

j_call: TRBJ1-4
cdr3_length: 15
v_call: TRBV4-1
cdr3_aa: CASSPTVATNEKLFF

j_call: TRBJ2-1
cdr3_length: 13
v_call: TRBV14
cdr3_aa: CASSQRRGNEQFF

j_call: TRBJ2-2
cdr3_length: 16
v_call: TRBV28
cdr3_aa: CASSGLAGGPVGELFF

j_call: TRBJ1-2
cdr3_length: 13
v_call: TRBV21-1
cdr3_aa: CASSKGQKNGYTF

j_call: TRBJ1-5
cdr3_length: 17
v_call: TRBV5-4
cdr3_aa: CASSLGPEDISSQPQHF

j_call: TRBJ1-1
cdr3_length: 15
v_call: TRBV19
cdr3_aa: CASSIEGGRNTEAFF

j_call: TRBJ2-1
cdr3_length: 14
v_call: TRBV18
cdr3_aa: CASQGTSGYNEQFF

j_call: TRBJ2-5
cdr3_length: 20
v_call: TRBV4-1
cdr3_aa: CASGYLRGTSGSFLQETQYF

j_call: TRBJ2-1
cdr3_length: 17
v_call: TRBV11-2
cdr3_aa: CASSLVSGRSSYNEQFF

j_call: TRBJ2-3
cdr3_length: 13
v_call: TRBV28
cdr3_aa: CASTAGSTDTQYF

j_call: TRBJ2-1
cdr3_length: 11
v_call: TRBV20-1
cdr3_aa: CSAQGYNEQFF

j_call: TRBJ1-1
cdr3_length: 12
v_call: TRBV13
cdr3_aa: CASSLTGRGAFF

j_call: TRBJ2-5
cdr3_length: 15
v_call: TRBV25-1
cdr3_aa: CASSEGDWSQETQYF